The sequence of this T cell receptor beta chain was determined in a study of T cell changes during pregnancy in multiple sclerosis. Trimming took off 1 base at V and 0 bases at J, with 6 bases between the two ends. The germline V gene encodes CDR1 LNHDA and CDR2 SQIVND (reference sequence). The length of the CDR3 is 14 residues. The assay was immunoSEQ multiplex PCR, and TCRdb's table has in-frame clones only and misses some. The sample has around 33,000 clones; around 90% are singletons. Sequenced material: CD8+ T cells from peripheral blood mononuclear cells, taken before pregnancy. This receptor was obtained from a female donor with multiple sclerosis, enrolled in a pregnancy study. The J gene is TRBJ1-1, the V gene TRBV19; TRBD1 is a possible D gene (5 bases). DNA for the CDR3: TGTGCCAGTAGTATAGGACAGCTGAACACTGAAGCTTTCTTT. Its protein product is CASSIGQLNTEAFF.